This T cell receptor (beta chain) appears in the sequencing data of a study of blood T cell repertoires in COVID-19. Study details: PBMCs, B-cell-depleted T cells, or T cells were the source of the cDNA or gDNA that made up the material.

Per the original data handling: Reference gene primer amplification yielded estimated nucleated cell counts. The table came from immunoSEQ multiplex PCR; TCRdb's copy has only in-frame clones and leaves some out. V, J and clone size reflect that table, while D and trimming were determined from the DNA. The sample has about 110,000 clones, roughly 88% seen once. The CDR3 spans 14 residues. From germline, CDR1 is MNHEY and CDR2 SMNVEV (reference sequence). The V end lost 4 bases, the J end lost 3 bases, and 13 bases lay between the germline ends. This TCR derives from a human donor in a cohort sampled during active COVID-19. The specimen was peripheral blood. The V gene is TRBV27, the J gene TRBJ2-7; D remains unclear. This CDR3 is CASSSATGSYEQYF. CDR3 bases: TGTGCCAGCAGTTCTGCGACGGGTAGCTACGAGCAGTACTTC.